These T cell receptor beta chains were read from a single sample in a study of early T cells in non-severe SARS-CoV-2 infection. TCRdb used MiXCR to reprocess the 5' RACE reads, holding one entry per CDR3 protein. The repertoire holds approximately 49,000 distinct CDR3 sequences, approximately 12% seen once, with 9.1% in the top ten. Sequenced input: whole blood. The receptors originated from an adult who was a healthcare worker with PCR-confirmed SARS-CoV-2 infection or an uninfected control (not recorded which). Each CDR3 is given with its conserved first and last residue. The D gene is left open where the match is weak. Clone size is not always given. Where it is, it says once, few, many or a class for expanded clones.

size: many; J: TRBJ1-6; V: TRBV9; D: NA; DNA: TGTGCCAGCAGCGGCGGGGTTAATAATTCACCCCTCCACTTT; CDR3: CASSGGVNNSPLHF
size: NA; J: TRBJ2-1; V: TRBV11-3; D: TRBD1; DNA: TGTGCCAGCAGCCGACAGGGGCTGGATGAGCAGTTCTTC; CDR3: CASSRQGLDEQFF
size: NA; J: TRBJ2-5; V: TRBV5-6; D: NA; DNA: TGTGCCAGCAGCTTGAGTCTAGTTGAGACCCAGTACTTC; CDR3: CASSLSLVETQYF
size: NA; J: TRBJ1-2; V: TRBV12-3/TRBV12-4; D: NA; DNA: TGTGCCAGCAGCATACAGACTAACTATGGCTACACCTTC; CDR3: CASSIQTNYGYTF
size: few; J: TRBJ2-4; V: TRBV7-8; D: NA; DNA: TGTGCCAGCAGCTCCTTCCGTCAGGGTCGGGTGAAAGGGCCCAAAAACATTCAGTACTTC; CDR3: CASSSFRQGRVKGPKNIQYF
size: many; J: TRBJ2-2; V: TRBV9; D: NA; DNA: TGTGCCAGCAGCGTAGTCACAGCGAACACCGGGGAGCTGTTTTTT; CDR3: CASSVVTANTGELFF
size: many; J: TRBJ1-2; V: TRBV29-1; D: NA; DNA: TGCAGCGCACTAGGGGGGCATGACTATGGCTACACCTTC; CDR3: CSALGGHDYGYTF
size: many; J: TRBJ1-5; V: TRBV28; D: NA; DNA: TGTGCCAGCAGTTTGACCCTCCAGCCCCAGCATTTT; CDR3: CASSLTLQPQHF
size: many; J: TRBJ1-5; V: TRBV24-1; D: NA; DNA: TGTGCCACCAGTGATGAGGGCGCGAACAGGCCCCAGCATTTT; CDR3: CATSDEGANRPQHF
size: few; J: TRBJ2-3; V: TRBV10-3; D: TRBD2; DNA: TGTGCCATCAGTGGAGTGGCTAGCGGGCGCCCAGATACGCAGTATTTT; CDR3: CAISGVASGRPDTQYF
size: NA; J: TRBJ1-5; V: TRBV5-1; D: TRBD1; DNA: TGCGCCAGGCAAACCGGGACAGGAGAATATAGCAATCAGCCCCAGCATTTT; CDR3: CARQTGTGEYSNQPQHF
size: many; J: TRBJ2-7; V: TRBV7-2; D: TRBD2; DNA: TGTGCCAGCAGCTACGGGACTAGCACTACCTACGAGCAGTACTTC; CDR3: CASSYGTSTTYEQYF
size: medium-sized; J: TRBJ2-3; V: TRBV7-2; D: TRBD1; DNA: TGTGCCAGCAGCCGAGGACAGGGTACGCAGTATTTT; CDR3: CASSRGQGTQYF
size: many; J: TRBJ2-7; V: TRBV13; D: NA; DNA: TGTGCCAGCAGCCCGCCCAGCTCCTACGAGCAGTACTTC; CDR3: CASSPPSSYEQYF
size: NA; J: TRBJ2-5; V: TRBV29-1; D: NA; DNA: TGCAGCGTTGAAGGCACGCAAGAGACCCAGTACTTC; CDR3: CSVEGTQETQYF
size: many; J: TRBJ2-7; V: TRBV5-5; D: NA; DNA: TGTGCCAGCAGCCATCAGGGGTCCTCGGTCGAGACCTACGAGCAGTACTTC; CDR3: CASSHQGSSVETYEQYF
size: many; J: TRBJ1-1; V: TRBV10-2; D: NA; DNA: TGCGCCACCCGAGGGGAACTTCGGAACACTGAAGCTTTCTTT; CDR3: CATRGELRNTEAFF
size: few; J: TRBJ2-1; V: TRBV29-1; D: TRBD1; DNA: TGCAGCGGCGTGGGGACAGTCAGCCTAATCTACAATGAGCAGTTCTTC; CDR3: CSGVGTVSLIYNEQFF
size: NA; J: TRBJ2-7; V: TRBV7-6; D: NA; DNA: TGTGCCAGCAGCTTGGGAAGGCCAGGCGAGCAGTACTTC; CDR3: CASSLGRPGEQYF
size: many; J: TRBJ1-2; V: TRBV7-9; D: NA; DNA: TGTGCCAGCAGCTTACGCCCCGTGGGGCATGGCTACACCTTC; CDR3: CASSLRPVGHGYTF
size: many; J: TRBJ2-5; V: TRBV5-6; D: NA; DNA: TGTGCCAGCAGTGTGGAGAGGACCCAGTACTTC; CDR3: CASSVERTQYF
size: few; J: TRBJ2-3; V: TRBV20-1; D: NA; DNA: TGCAGTGCTAGGCGGAAGCCTAGCACAGATACGCAGTATTTT; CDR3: CSARRKPSTDTQYF